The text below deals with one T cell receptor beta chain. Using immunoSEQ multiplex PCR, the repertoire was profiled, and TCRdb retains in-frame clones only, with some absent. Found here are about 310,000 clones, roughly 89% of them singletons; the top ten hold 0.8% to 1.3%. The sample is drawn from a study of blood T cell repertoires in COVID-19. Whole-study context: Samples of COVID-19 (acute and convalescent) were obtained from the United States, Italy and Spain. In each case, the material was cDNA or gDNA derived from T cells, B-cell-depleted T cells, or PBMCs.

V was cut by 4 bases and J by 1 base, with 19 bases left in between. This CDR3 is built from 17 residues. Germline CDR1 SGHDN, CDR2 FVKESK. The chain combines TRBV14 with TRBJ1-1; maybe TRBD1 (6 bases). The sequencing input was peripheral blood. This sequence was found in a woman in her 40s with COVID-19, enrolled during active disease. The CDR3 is CASSPNRAEASNTEAFF. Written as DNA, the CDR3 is TGTGCCAGCAGCCCTAACAGGGCGGAGGCATCGAACACTGAAGCTTTCTTT.